What follows describes a single T cell receptor beta chain. What it binds is unknown. This entry belongs to a study of cytomegalovirus exposure and HLA in healthy donors. The overall study: Out of 170 million or so T cells, an earlier analysis found fewer than 140 million unique TCR beta sequences in total. A preliminary data release comprised approximately 85 million unique TCRs obtained from HLA-typed donors.

The PCR was carried out with 60 Vbeta primers and 13 Jbeta primers. The data were produced by immunoSEQ multiplex PCR, yet TCRdb's version contains in-frame clones alone and is incomplete. The sample carries some 200,000 clones, 75% to 85% recorded once. There were likely unrecorded immune exposures, though donors were nominally healthy when sampled. Per the germline V gene, CDR1 is SGDLS and CDR2 is YYNGEE. This CDR3 has 16 amino acids. The V segment lost 0 bases and the J segment 5 bases; nucleotides outside the gene matches: 6. Study findings and constraints: Near-uniform donor sequencing depth was presumed by presence/absence analyses.

This clonotype was sampled from a girl between 10 and 17 years old in good health and CMV-seropositive. The gene calls are TRBV9 and TRBJ2-3, with TRBD2 identical over 10 bases. The sequenced sample consisted of PBMCs. The CDR3 sequence is CASSVGERGGIDTQYF. Here the CDR3 DNA reads TGTGCCAGCAGCGTAGGTGAGCGGGGGGGCATAGATACGCAGTATTTT.